This TCR beta chain was identified during a study of control samples from healthy donors and cancer patients. The CDR3 is 13 residues long. Germline V gene sequence: CDR1 MNHNS, CDR2 SASEGT. Trimming took 0 bases from V and 4 from J, leaving 7 bases between them. Clones were read by immunoSEQ multiplex PCR, and TCRdb kept only the in-frame ones, dropping some. Of about 120,000 clones detected, more than 70% appear once; the ten largest clones hold approximately 3.5%. This clone came up once. The V call is TRBV6-1, the J call TRBJ2-7; D is undetermined. The sequencing sample was made of blood. This receptor was obtained from a man aged 35 to 55 in good health. The CDR3 is CASSEAARYEQYF. In nucleotides, the CDR3 is TGTGCCAGCAGTGAAGCAGCAAGATACGAGCAGTACTTC.